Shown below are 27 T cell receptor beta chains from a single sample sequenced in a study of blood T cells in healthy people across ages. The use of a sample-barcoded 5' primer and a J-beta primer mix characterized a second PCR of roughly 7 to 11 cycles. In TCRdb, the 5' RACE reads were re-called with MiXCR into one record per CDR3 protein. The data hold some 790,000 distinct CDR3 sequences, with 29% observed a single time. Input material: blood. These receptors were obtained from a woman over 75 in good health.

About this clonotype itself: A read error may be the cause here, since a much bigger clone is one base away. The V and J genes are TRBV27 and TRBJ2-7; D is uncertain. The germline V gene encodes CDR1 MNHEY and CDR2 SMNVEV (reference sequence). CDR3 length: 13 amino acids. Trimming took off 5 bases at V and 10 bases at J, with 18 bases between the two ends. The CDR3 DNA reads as TGTGCCAGCAGTGACTTCTATAAAGAGTCCCAGTACTTC. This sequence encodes CASSDFYKESQYF.

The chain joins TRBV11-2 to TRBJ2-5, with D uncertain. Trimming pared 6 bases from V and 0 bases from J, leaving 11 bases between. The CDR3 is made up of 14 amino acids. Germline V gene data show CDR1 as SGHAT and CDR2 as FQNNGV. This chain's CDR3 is CASRSSQYQETQYF. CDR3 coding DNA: TGTGCCAGCAGATCGTCTCAGTACCAAGAGACCCAGTACTTC.

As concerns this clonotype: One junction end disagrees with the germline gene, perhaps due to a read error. The CDR3 nucleotides are TGCAGTACTAGTGGCGGGCTGGCCCAAGAGACCCAGTTCTTC. It encodes CSTSGGLAQETQFF. This rearrangement joins TRBV20-1 to TRBJ2-5; maybe TRBD2 (5 bases). The DNA end is more similar to TRBJ2-1, so the J call may be wrong. The CDR3 has 14 amino acids. The germline gives CDR1 DFQATT, CDR2 SNEGSKA (reference sequence).

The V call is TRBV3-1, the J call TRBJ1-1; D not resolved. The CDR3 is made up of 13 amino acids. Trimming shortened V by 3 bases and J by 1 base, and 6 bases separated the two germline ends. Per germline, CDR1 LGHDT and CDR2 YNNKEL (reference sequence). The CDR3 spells CASSHAGNTEAFF. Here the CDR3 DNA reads TGTGCCAGCAGCCACGCAGGGAACACTGAAGCTTTCTTT.

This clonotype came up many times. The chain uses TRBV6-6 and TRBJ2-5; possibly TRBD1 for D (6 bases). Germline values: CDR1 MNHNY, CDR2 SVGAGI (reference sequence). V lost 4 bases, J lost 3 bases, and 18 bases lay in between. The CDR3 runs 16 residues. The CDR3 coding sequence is TGTGCCAGCAGTTTAAGCCTCGCCAGGGGTGAAGAGACCCAGTACTTC. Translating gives CASSLSLARGEETQYF.

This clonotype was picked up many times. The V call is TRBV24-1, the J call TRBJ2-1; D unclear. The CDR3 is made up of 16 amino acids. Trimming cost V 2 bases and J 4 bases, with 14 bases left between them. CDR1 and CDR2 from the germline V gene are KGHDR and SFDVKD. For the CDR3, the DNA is TGTGCCACCAGTGATTCAGGCAGAATCCATTACAATGAGCAGTTCTTC. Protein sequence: CATSDSGRIHYNEQFF.

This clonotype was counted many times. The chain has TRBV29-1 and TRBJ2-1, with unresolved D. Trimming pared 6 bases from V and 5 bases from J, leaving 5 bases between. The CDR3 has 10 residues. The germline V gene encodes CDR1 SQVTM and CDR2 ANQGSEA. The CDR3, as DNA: TGCAGCGTCCGGAACAATGAGCAGTTCTTC. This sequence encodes CSVRNNEQFF.

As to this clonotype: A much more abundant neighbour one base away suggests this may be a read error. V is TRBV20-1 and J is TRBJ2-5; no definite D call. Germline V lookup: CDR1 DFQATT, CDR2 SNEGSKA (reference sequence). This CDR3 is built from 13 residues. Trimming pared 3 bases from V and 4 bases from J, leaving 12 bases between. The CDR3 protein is CSARTRAGETQYF. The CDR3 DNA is TGCAGTGCTAGGACAAGGGCAGGAGAGACCCAGTACTTC.

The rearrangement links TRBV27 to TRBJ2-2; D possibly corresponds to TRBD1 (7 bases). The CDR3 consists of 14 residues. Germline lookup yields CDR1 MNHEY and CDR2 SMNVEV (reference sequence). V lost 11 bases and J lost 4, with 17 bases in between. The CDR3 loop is CAVRGAPTTGELFF. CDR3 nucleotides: TGTGCCGTCAGGGGGGCCCCGACCACCGGGGAGCTGTTTTTT.

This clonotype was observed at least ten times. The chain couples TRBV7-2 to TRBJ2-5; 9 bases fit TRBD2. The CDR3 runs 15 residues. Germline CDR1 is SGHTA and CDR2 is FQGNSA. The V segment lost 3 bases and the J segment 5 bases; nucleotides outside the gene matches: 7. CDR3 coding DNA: TGTGCCAGCAGCTTGGGGACTAGCCGTTATGAGACCCAGTACTTC. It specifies CASSLGTSRYETQYF.

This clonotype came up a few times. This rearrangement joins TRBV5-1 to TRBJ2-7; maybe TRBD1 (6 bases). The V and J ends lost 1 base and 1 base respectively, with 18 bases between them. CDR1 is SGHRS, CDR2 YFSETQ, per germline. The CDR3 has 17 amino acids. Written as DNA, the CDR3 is TGCGCCAGCAGCTTGTACCCACGGGACACCAAATCCTACGAGCAGTACTTC. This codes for CASSLYPRDTKSYEQYF. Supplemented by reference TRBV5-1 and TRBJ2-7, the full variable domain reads KAGVTQTPRYLIKTRGQQVTLSCSPISGHRSVSWYQQTPGQGLQFLFEYFSETQRNKGNFPGRFSGRQFSNSRSEMNVSTLELGDSALYLCASSLYPRDTKSYEQYFGPGTRLTVT.

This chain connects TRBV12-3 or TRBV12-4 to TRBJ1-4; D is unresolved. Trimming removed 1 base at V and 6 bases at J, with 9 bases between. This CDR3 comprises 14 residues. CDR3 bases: TGTGCCAGCAGTTTAGGGGGAGGATATGAAAAACTGTTTTTT. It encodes CASSLGGGYEKLFF.

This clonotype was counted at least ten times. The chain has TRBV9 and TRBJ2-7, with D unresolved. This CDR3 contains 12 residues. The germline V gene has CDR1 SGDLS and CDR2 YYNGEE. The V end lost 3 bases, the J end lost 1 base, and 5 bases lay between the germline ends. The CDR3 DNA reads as TGTGCCAGCAGCGGTACTTCCTACGAGCAGTACTTC. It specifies CASSGTSYEQYF.

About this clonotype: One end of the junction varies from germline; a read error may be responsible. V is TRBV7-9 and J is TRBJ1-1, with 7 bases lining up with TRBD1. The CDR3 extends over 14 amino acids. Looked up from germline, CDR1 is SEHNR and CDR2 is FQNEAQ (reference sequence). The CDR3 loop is CASSLGGQNAEAFF. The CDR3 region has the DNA TGTGCCAGCAGCTTGGGGGGACAGAACGCTGAAGCTTTCTTT.

CDR3 loop: CASSQDARDQPQHF. The DNA for the CDR3 is TGCGCCAGCAGCCAAGATGCGAGGGACCAGCCCCAGCATTTT. V gene TRBV4-1 combines with J gene TRBJ1-5; a possible D gene is TRBD1 (5 bases). Trimming cost V 0 bases and J 7 bases, with 10 bases left between them. The germline V gene encodes CDR1 MGHRA and CDR2 YSYEKL. This CDR3 contains 14 residues.

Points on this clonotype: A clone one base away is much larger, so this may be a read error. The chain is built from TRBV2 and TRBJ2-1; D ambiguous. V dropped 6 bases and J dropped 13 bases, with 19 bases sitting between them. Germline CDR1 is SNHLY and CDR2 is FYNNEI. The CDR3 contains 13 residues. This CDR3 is CASSGLPQETQFF. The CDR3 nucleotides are TGTGCCAGCAGCGGGCTACCACAAGAGACCCAGTTCTTC.

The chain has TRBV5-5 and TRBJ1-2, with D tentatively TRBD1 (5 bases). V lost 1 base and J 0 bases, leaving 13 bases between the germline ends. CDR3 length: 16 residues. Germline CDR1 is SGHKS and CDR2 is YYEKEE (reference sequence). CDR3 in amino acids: CASSLLPEGSNYGYTF. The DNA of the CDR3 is TGTGCCAGCAGCTTGCTTCCGGAGGGGTCTAACTATGGCTACACCTTC. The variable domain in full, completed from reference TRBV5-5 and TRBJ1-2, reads DAGVTQSPTHLIKTRGQQVTLRCSPISGHKSVSWYQQVLGQGPQFIFQYYEKEERGRGNFPDRFSARQFPNYSSELNVNALLLGDSALYLCASSLLPEGSNYGYTFGSGTRLTVV.

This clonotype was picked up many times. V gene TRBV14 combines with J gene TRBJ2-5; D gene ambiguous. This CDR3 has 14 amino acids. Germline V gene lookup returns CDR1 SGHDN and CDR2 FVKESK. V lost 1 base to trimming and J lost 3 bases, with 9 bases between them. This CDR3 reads CASSQGLIKETQYF. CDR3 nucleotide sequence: TGTGCCAGCAGCCAAGGACTGATAAAAGAGACCCAGTACTTC.

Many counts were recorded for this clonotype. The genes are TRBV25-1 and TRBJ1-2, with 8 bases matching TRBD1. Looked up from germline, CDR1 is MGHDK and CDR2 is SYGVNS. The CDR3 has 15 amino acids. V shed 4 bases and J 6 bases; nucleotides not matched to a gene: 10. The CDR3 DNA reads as TGTGCCAGCAGTGCCCGGACAGGGAGGGGAAATGGCTACACCTTC. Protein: CASSARTGRGNGYTF.

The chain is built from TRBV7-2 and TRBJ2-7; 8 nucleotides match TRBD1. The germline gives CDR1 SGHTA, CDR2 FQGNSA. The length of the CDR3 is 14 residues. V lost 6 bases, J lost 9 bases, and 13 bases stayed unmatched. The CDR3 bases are TGTGCCAGCAGTGCCGGACAGGGAGTACGAGGGCAGTACTTC. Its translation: CASSAGQGVRGQYF.

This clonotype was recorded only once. This CDR3 is CAISEDLLRETQYF. The DNA for the CDR3 is TGTGCCATCAGTGAAGATCTCCTCCGGGAGACCCAGTACTTC. V and J are TRBV10-3 and TRBJ2-5, with D unresolved. The germline CDR1 and CDR2 sequences are ENHRY and SYGVKD. The CDR3 is made up of 14 amino acids. The ends were cut back, 3 bases at V and 5 bases at J, with 13 bases in the middle.

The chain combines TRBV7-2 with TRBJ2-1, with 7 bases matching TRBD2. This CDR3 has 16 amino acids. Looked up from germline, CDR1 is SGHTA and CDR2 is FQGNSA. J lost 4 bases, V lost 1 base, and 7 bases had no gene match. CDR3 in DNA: TGTGCCAGCAGCTTAGAAGGTCTAGCGGTGTACAATGAGCAGTTCTTC. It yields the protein CASSLEGLAVYNEQFF. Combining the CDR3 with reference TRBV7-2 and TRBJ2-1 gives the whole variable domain GAGVSQSPSNKVTEKGKDVELRCDPISGHTALYWYRQSLGQGLEFLIYFQGNSAPDKSGLPSDRFSAERTGGSVSTLTIQRTQQEDSAVYLCASSLEGLAVYNEQFFGPGTRLTVL.

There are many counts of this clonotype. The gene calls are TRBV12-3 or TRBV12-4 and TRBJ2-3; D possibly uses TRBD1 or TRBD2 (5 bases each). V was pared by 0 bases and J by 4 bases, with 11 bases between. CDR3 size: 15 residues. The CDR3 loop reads CASSLARGLSDTQYF. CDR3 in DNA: TGTGCCAGCAGTTTAGCCCGGGGCCTCTCAGATACGCAGTATTTT.

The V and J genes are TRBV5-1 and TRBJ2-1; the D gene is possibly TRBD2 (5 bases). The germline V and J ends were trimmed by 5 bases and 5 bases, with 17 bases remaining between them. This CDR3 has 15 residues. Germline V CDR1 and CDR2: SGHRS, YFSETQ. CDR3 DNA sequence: TGCGCCAGCAGTGGGGTGGGGAGCTTAAACAATGAGCAGTTCTTC. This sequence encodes CASSGVGSLNNEQFF.

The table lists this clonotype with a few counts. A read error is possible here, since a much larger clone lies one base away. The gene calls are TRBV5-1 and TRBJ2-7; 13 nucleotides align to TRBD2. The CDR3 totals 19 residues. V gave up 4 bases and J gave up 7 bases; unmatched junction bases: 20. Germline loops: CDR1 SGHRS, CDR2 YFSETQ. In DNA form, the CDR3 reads TGCGCCAGCAGCCCATGGACTAGCGGGGGAATGAGCTCCTACAATGAGCAGTACTTC. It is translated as CASSPWTSGGMSSYNEQYF.

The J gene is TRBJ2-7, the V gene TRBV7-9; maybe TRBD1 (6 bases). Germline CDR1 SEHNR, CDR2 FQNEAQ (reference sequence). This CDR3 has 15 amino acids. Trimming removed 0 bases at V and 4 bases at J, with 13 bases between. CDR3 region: CASSLAWGQNYEQYF. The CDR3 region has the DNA TGTGCCAGCAGCTTAGCGTGGGGACAAAATTACGAGCAGTACTTC.

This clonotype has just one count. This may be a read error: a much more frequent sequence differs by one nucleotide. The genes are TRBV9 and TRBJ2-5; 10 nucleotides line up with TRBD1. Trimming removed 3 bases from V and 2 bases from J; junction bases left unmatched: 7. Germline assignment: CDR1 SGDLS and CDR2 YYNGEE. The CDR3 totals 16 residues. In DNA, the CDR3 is TGTGCCAGCAGCGGGAGGGGACAGGGGTTTCAAGAGACCCAGTACTTC. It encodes CASSGRGQGFQETQYF.